These T cell receptor beta chains were read from a single sample in a study of cytomegalovirus exposure and HLA in healthy donors. TCRdb's table, derived via immunoSEQ multiplex PCR, lists solely in-frame clones and lacks some. The sample lists about 160,000 clones, 78% seen once, with around 1.4% in the top ten. Input material: PBMCs. Receptors were obtained from a male donor in good health and CMV-seronegative. The CDR3 runs from the conserved cysteine through the conserved F or W. The D gene is left open where the match is weak. Some rows have no size entry. The others give once, few or many, or a class for an expanded clone.

>TRBV2|NA|TRBD2|TRBJ2-3
CASSPTSGGSNTQYF
TGTGCCAGCAGTCCGACTAGCGGGGGGTCAAATACGCAGTATTTT
>TRBV2|NA|NA|TRBJ2-7
CASYKPDEQYF
TGTGCCAGCTATAAACCGGACGAGCAGTACTTC
>TRBV30|few|NA|TRBJ2-2
CAWSGLVGTGELFF
TGTGCCTGGAGCGGACTCGTCGGCACCGGGGAGCTGTTTTTT
>TRBV19|once|NA|TRBJ1-5
CASSPRSGNNQPQHF
TGTGCCAGTAGCCCCCGGTCAGGTAACAATCAGCCCCAGCATTTT
>TRBV5-6|NA|NA|TRBJ1-5
CASSLASVPQPQHF
TGTGCCAGCAGCTTGGCGTCGGTTCCCCAGCCCCAGCATTTT
>TRBV5-4|NA|NA|TRBJ1-1
CASSQKGVGNTEAFF
TGTGCCAGCAGCCAGAAGGGGGTAGGGAACACTGAAGCTTTCTTT
>TRBV7-8|NA|NA|TRBJ1-1
CASSLVGQTLNTEAFF
TGTGCCAGCAGCTTAGTTGGACAGACCCTGAACACTGAAGCTTTCTTT
>TRBV5-6|NA|NA|TRBJ1-2
CASNPSGLGYTF
TGTGCCAGCAACCCATCTGGCTTAGGCTACACCTTC
>TRBV7-6|NA|NA|TRBJ1-1
CASSPTAGVGAFF
TGTGCCAGCAGTCCCACGGCGGGGGTTGGGGCTTTCTTT
>TRBV7-2|once|NA|TRBJ2-1
CASSLEVPTNEQFF
TGTGCCAGCAGCTTAGAAGTCCCCACAAATGAGCAGTTCTTC
>TRBV6-5|NA|NA|TRBJ2-5
CASSYWGGREYF
TGTGCCAGCAGTTACTGGGGGGGCCGGGAGTACTTC
>TRBV6-1|NA|NA|TRBJ2-1
CASSDNSLQQFF
TGTGCCAGCAGTGATAATTCCCTTCAGCAGTTCTTC
>TRBV7-9|NA|NA|TRBJ2-7
CSSSLGGYEQYF
TGTTCCAGCAGCTTGGGAGGCTACGAGCAGTACTTC
>TRBV7-9|NA|TRBD1|TRBJ2-3
CASSPQGEAQYF
TGTGCCAGCAGCCCACAGGGGGAGGCGCAGTATTTT
>TRBV14|NA|NA|TRBJ1-6
CASSPTARVYVGSPLHF
TGTGCCAGCAGCCCGACCGCCCGGGTTTACGTGGGTTCACCCCTCCACTTT
>TRBV6-6|few|NA|TRBJ1-3
CASTGAISGNTIYF
TGTGCCAGCACCGGTGCTATCTCTGGAAACACCATATATTTT
>TRBV7-9|NA|NA|TRBJ2-5
CASSPDSQETQYF
TGTGCCAGCAGCCCGGACAGTCAAGAGACCCAGTACTTC
>TRBV7-9|NA|TRBD1|TRBJ2-7
CASSPRTGTYEQYF
TGTGCCAGCAGCCCACGGACAGGGACCTACGAGCAGTACTTC
>TRBV10-3|NA|TRBD2|TRBJ2-3
CAISRASGGKRGTDTQYF
TGTGCCATCAGTAGGGCTAGCGGGGGTAAGCGGGGGACAGATACGCAGTATTTT
>TRBV7-2|NA|TRBD1|TRBJ2-7
CASSPGQGKNEQYF
TGTGCCAGCAGCCCCGGACAGGGCAAAAACGAGCAGTACTTC
>TRBV5-6|few|TRBD1|TRBJ1-2
CASRTDRPGYGYTF
TGTGCCAGCAGAACGGACAGGCCCGGCTATGGCTACACCTTC
>TRBV28|NA|TRBD1|TRBJ2-5
CASSHRGRRETQYF
TGTGCCAGCAGTCACAGGGGGCGCCGAGAGACCCAGTACTTC
>TRBV7-9|few|TRBD1|TRBJ2-1
CASSLRQGADDEQFF
TGTGCCAGCAGCTTACGACAGGGGGCGGATGATGAGCAGTTCTTC
>TRBV30|NA|NA|TRBJ2-1
CAWGPKNEQFF
TGTGCCTGGGGCCCAAAGAATGAGCAGTTCTTC
>TRBV6-1|NA|TRBD2|TRBJ2-5
CASSEAVSGGLGETQYF
TGTGCCAGCAGTGAAGCGGTTAGCGGGGGCCTCGGGGAGACCCAGTACTTC
>TRBV5-4|NA|NA|TRBJ2-7
CASSLIGGPGEQYF
TGTGCCAGCAGCTTGATAGGAGGGCCTGGCGAGCAGTACTTC
>TRBV6-5|few|NA|TRBJ1-2
CASSQDRTDYGYTF
TGTGCCAGCAGTCAGGACAGAACCGACTATGGCTACACCTTC
>TRBV7-5|NA|NA|TRBJ1-2
CARSHLGGGYGYTF
TGTGCCAGAAGCCACTTAGGGGGTGGGTATGGCTACACCTTC
>TRBV28|once|TRBD2|TRBJ2-7
CASSSSGLVDEQYF
TGTGCCAGCAGTTCCTCGGGACTAGTGGACGAGCAGTACTTC
>TRBV7-2|NA|NA|TRBJ2-7
CASSTSYEQYF
TGTGCCAGCAGCACATCCTACGAGCAGTACTTC
>TRBV6-5|few|TRBD2|TRBJ2-3
CASSPLGGGPDTQYF
TGTGCCAGCAGTCCCCTAGGCGGGGGGCCAGATACGCAGTATTTT
>TRBV11-2|NA|NA|TRBJ2-7
CASMAGPDEQYF
TGTGCCAGCATGGCAGGCCCAGACGAGCAGTACTTC
>TRBV9|NA|TRBD1|TRBJ2-7
CASSVGGGATIHEQYF
TGTGCCAGCAGCGTAGGAGGGGGCGCGACAATCCACGAGCAGTACTTC
>TRBV7-8|NA|TRBD1|TRBJ2-5
CASSSSGTGVPQYF
TGTGCCAGCAGTTCATCCGGGACAGGGGTCCCCCAGTACTTC
>TRBV7-2|NA|NA|TRBJ2-3
CASRSPGDTQYF
TGTGCCAGCAGAAGCCCCGGGGATACGCAGTATTTT
>TRBV28|NA|TRBD2|TRBJ2-1
CASSPGLAGGQGKRRDEQFF
TGTGCCAGCAGCCCGGGACTAGCGGGAGGGCAAGGCAAGCGCCGTGATGAGCAGTTCTTC
>TRBV27|NA|NA|TRBJ2-2
CASSWGAGELFF
TGTGCCAGCAGTTGGGGGGCCGGGGAGCTGTTTTTT
>TRBV9|once|TRBD2|TRBJ2-1
CASSELAGDYNEQFF
TGTGCCAGCAGTGAACTAGCGGGGGATTACAATGAGCAGTTCTTC
>TRBV5-4|NA|NA|TRBJ1-4
CASRAGLNEKLFF
TGTGCCAGCAGGGCAGGGCTTAATGAAAAACTGTTTTTT
>TRBV7-6|NA|NA|TRBJ1-1
CASSLGAANTEAFF
TGTGCCAGCAGCTTAGGGGCCGCGAACACTGAAGCTTTCTTT
>TRBV25-1|once|NA|TRBJ2-5
CASSEPRLVSETQYF
TGTGCCAGCAGTGAACCTAGACTAGTCTCAGAGACCCAGTACTTC
>TRBV28|once|TRBD1|TRBJ1-1
CASSPPGQGVRAEAFF
TGTGCCAGCAGTCCCCCGGGACAGGGGGTTCGGGCTGAAGCTTTCTTT
>TRBV4-1|NA|TRBD1|TRBJ1-2
CASSQEGDSPYGYTF
TGCGCCAGCAGCCAAGAGGGGGACAGCCCCTATGGCTACACCTTC
>TRBV5-1|NA|NA|TRBJ2-3
CASSSDYSGDTQYF
TGCGCCAGCAGCTCGGACTATTCCGGGGATACGCAGTATTTT
>TRBV4-1|NA|TRBD2|TRBJ2-7
CASSQDPWEAGYEQYF
TGCGCCAGCAGCCAAGATCCGTGGGAAGCGGGGTACGAGCAGTACTTC
>TRBV28|NA|TRBD2|TRBJ2-5
CASMGGGNQETQYF
TGTGCCAGCATGGGGGGGGGAAATCAAGAGACCCAGTACTTC
>TRBV7-9|NA|TRBD2|TRBJ2-3
CASSLASGRATDTQYF
TGTGCCAGCAGCTTGGCAAGCGGGAGGGCCACAGATACGCAGTATTTT
>TRBV5-5|few|TRBD1|TRBJ2-5
CASRWTGGEQYF
TGTGCCAGCAGATGGACAGGGGGAGAGCAGTACTTC
>TRBV14|NA|TRBD1|TRBJ1-1
CASSTQGWDTEAFF
TGTGCCAGCAGCACACAGGGGTGGGACACTGAAGCTTTCTTT
>TRBV7-6|NA|TRBD1|TRBJ1-5
CASSQTGVNQPQHF
TGTGCCAGCAGTCAAACAGGGGTGAATCAGCCCCAGCATTTT
>TRBV30|NA|NA|TRBJ1-1
CAWIGLTNTEAFF
TGTGCCTGGATAGGACTCACGAACACTGAAGCTTTCTTT
>TRBV7-4|NA|NA|TRBJ2-7
CASSSRLAPYEQYF
TGTGCCAGCAGCTCAAGACTGGCCCCCTACGAGCAGTACTTC
>TRBV7-6|NA|NA|TRBJ2-2
CASSLASERVTGELFF
TGTGCCAGCAGCTTAGCGAGCGAGCGGGTTACCGGGGAGCTGTTTTTT
>TRBV28|NA|TRBD2|TRBJ2-2
CASTQVGLAGPTSGTGELFF
TGTGCCAGCACCCAGGTGGGACTAGCGGGACCAACCTCAGGGACCGGGGAGCTGTTTTTT